These T cell receptor beta chains were read from a single sample in a study of T cell repertoires in cytomegalovirus infection. Via MiXCR, TCRdb re-called the reads, giving one row per CDR3 protein. This table holds a few hundred thousand distinct CDR3 sequences, 15% to 20% found once. The sample consisted of PBMCs. Receptors were obtained from a human donor in good health (CMV status not recorded). Some clones in this sample may be carry-over from other donors' samples. The CDR3 runs from the conserved cysteine through the conserved F or W. The D gene is left open where the match is weak. Not every row has a clone size; where given, it reads once, few, many or a size class.

V gene,clone size,J gene,D gene,CDR3 DNA,CDR3 protein
TRBV18,.,TRBJ1-6,TRBD1,TGTGCCAGCTCACTAGGGACAGGGGACTATAATTCACCCCTCCACTTT,CASSLGTGDYNSPLHF
TRBV19,.,TRBJ2-2,.,TGTGCCAGTCGGGGTGGACAGATGAACACCGGGGAGCTGTTTTTT,CASRGGQMNTGELFF
TRBV7-2,.,TRBJ2-2,.,TGTGCCAGCAGCATTGAAAGCACCGGGGAGCTGTTTTTT,CASSIESTGELFF
TRBV14,few,TRBJ1-2,.,TGTGCCAGCAGCCAAGTCCGGGCAGGGACCCCCGTCTATGGCTACACCTTC,CASSQVRAGTPVYGYTF
TRBV7-8,many,TRBJ1-6,TRBD1,TGTGCCAGCAGCGCCAGGACAGGGAATTTATATAATTCACCCCTCCACTTT,CASSARTGNLYNSPLHF
TRBV28,.,TRBJ2-7,.,TGTGCCAGCAGTTTATGGACAGGACCATCCACGGAGCAGTACTTC,CASSLWTGPSTEQYF
TRBV4-1,many,TRBJ1-4,.,TGCGCCAGCAGCCAAGAAAATGGGATTAGTGCTAATGAAAAACTGTTTTTT,CASSQENGISANEKLFF
TRBV5-4,.,TRBJ1-4,.,TGTGCCAGCAGCTCCCTGGGACTTAATGAAAAACTGTTTTTT,CASSSLGLNEKLFF
TRBV12-3/TRBV12-4,.,TRBJ2-7,TRBD1,TGTGCCAGCTCTGCGACAGGGTGGTACGAGCAGTACTTC,CASSATGWYEQYF
TRBV12-3/TRBV12-4,many,TRBJ2-5,.,TGTGCCAGCAGTTTCGAAGTGTATGAGACCCAGTACTTC,CASSFEVYETQYF
TRBV14,few,TRBJ1-2,.,TGTGCCAGCAGCCCATCGGTCTATGGCTACACCTTC,CASSPSVYGYTF
TRBV2,few,TRBJ1-2,.,TGTGCCAGCATCGGACGGGGGCTCGGCTATGGCTACACCTTC,CASIGRGLGYGYTF
TRBV20-1,.,TRBJ1-2,.,TGCAGTGCTCCCAGACAGGAAACCTATGGCTACACCTTC,CSAPRQETYGYTF
TRBV2,few,TRBJ2-3,.,TGTGCCAGCAGTGAAGGGCTTAACACAGATACGCAGTATTTT,CASSEGLNTDTQYF
TRBV20-1,.,TRBJ2-7,TRBD2,TGCAGTGCTAAAGCGGGAGGCGCCTACGAGCAGTACTTC,CSAKAGGAYEQYF
TRBV27,.,TRBJ2-7,TRBD2,TGTGCCAGCAGTTTTTTGGGAGGGCCCTCCTACGAGCAGTACTTC,CASSFLGGPSYEQYF
TRBV7-2,many,TRBJ2-3,.,TGTGCCAGCAGCTTAGGTAGACGAGCAGATACGCAGTATTTT,CASSLGRRADTQYF
TRBV7-2,many,TRBJ2-7,TRBD1,TGTGCCAGCAGCCCGGGGACAGCTACGAAGCAGTACTTC,CASSPGTATKQYF
TRBV15,.,TRBJ2-6,.,TGTGCCACCAGCGCCCAATCCCCCGTCCTGACTTTC,CATSAQSPVLTF
TRBV29-1,.,TRBJ1-1,TRBD1,TGCAGCGTTGAGGGGGACAGGTCCACTGAAGCTTTCTTT,CSVEGDRSTEAFF
TRBV7-2,many,TRBJ1-6,TRBD1,TGTGCCAGCAGCTTAGAGGGCCCCATCACAGGGGTCGCCTCACCCCTCCACTTT,CASSLEGPITGVASPLHF
TRBV12-3/TRBV12-4,many,TRBJ1-6,TRBD1,TGTGCCAGCAGAATGACAGGGGTGAATTCACCCCTCCACTTT,CASRMTGVNSPLHF
TRBV19,.,TRBJ2-5,TRBD1,TGTGCCAGTAGTACCAGAGGACAGGTAGAGACCCAGTACTTC,CASSTRGQVETQYF
TRBV28,few,TRBJ1-2,TRBD1,TGTGCCAGCATTAGGGGGCCGACGGGCTACACCTTC,CASIRGPTGYTF
TRBV9,.,TRBJ2-1,TRBD2,TGTGCCAGCAAACCTTCAGGGACTAGCGGTCACAATGAGCAGTTCTTC,CASKPSGTSGHNEQFF
TRBV12-5,many,TRBJ1-5,.,TGTGCTAGTGGTTTGGTACACGACGGGGAGCCCTATAGCAATCAGCCCCAGCATTTT,CASGLVHDGEPYSNQPQHF
TRBV28,.,TRBJ2-3,.,TGTGCCAGCAGTCCTCGAGATCGCGGGGATACGCAGTATTTT,CASSPRDRGDTQYF
TRBV7-2,.,TRBJ2-5,.,TGTGCCAGCAGCTTAAGGGGGGGCAGGATTACGGAGACCCAGTACTTC,CASSLRGGRITETQYF
TRBV12-3/TRBV12-4,few,TRBJ2-7,.,TGTGCCAGCAGTTCGGGGGAAGGGACAGAGTACTTC,CASSSGEGTEYF
TRBV11-3,.,TRBJ1-3,.,TGTGCCAGCAGCCGGGACGGTGGAAACACCATATATTTT,CASSRDGGNTIYF
TRBV20-1,few,TRBJ1-6,.,TGCAGTGCTACAAGGAGAGGGCGGTATAATTCACCCCTCCACTTT,CSATRRGRYNSPLHF
TRBV6-5,many,TRBJ2-7,.,TGTGCCAGCAGTCCCCCGGGCGAGTGGGGGAAAGAATACGAGCAGTACTTC,CASSPPGEWGKEYEQYF
TRBV6-2/TRBV6-3,.,TRBJ2-1,.,TGTGCCAGCAGTTCCGCCGGCGATGGTGAGCAGTTCTTC,CASSSAGDGEQFF
TRBV19,.,TRBJ2-5,.,TGTGCCAGTAGCACCAGGGGCGCTCAAGAGACCCAGTACTTC,CASSTRGAQETQYF
TRBV10-3,many,TRBJ2-3,TRBD1,TGTGCCATCCAAACGACAGGGGCAGATACGCAGTATTTT,CAIQTTGADTQYF
TRBV7-2,many,TRBJ2-7,TRBD1,TGTGCCATCGGACAGGGGGGCTACGAGCAGTACTTC,CAIGQGGYEQYF
TRBV12-5,many,TRBJ2-3,.,TGTGCTAGTGGTTTAGCGGGTAGCACAGATACGCAGTATTTT,CASGLAGSTDTQYF
TRBV10-3,few,TRBJ1-3,TRBD1,TGTGCCATCAGTGAGTCGTCGAACAGGGGTGGAAACACCATATATTTT,CAISESSNRGGNTIYF
TRBV19,few,TRBJ2-5,.,TGTGCCAGTAGTTCGGTGTGGACAGCCCAAGAGACCCAGTACTTC,CASSSVWTAQETQYF
TRBV10-3,.,TRBJ1-1,.,TGTGCCATCAGTGATGGGTCAAGAAGACGCCCTGACGCTTTCTTT,CAISDGSRRRPDAFF
TRBV6-2/TRBV6-3,.,TRBJ2-1,TRBD2,TGTGCCAGCAGTTTCCAGAGCGGGGGACCTCACTCCCACTCCTACAATGAGCAGTTCTTC,CASSFQSGGPHSHSYNEQFF
TRBV7-2,few,TRBJ2-5,.,TGTGCCAGCAGCTTAGTTTGGAGAGAGACCCAGTACTTC,CASSLVWRETQYF
TRBV29-1,few,TRBJ2-1,.,TGCAGCGTCGAAACTACGACCGCTGGGTCCTACAATGAGCAGTTCTTC,CSVETTTAGSYNEQFF